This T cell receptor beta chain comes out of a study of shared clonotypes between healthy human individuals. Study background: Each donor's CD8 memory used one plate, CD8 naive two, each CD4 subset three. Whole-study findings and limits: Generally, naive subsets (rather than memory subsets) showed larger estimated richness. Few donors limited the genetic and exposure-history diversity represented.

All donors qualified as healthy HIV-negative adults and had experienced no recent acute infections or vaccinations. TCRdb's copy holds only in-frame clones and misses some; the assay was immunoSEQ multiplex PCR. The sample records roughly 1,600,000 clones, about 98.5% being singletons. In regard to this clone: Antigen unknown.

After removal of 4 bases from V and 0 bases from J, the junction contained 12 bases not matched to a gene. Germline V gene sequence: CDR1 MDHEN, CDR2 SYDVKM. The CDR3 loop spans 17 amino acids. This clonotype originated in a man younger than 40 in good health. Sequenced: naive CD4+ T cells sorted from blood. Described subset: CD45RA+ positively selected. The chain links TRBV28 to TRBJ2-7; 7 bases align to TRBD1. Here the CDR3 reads CASSYRSQGTYSYEQYF. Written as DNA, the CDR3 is TGTGCCAGCAGTTACCGTTCACAGGGGACCTACTCCTACGAGCAGTACTTC. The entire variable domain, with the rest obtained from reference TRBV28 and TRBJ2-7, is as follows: DVKVTQSSRYLVKRTGEKVFLECVQDMDHENMFWYRQDPGLGLRLIYFSYDVKMKEKGDIPEGYSVSREKKERFSLILESASTNQTSMYLCASSYRSQGTYSYEQYFGPGTRLTVT.